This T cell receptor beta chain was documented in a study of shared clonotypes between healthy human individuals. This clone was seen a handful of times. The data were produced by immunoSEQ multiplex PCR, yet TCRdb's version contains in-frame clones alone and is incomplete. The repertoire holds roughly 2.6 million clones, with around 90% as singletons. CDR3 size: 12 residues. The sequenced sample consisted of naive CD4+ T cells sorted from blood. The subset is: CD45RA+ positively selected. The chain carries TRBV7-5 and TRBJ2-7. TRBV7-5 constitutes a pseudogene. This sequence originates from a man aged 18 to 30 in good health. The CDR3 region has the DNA TGTGCCAGAGAAGGGAAAGGGTATGAGCAGTACTTC. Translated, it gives CAREGKGYEQYF.